This T cell receptor beta chain was observed in a study of cytomegalovirus exposure and HLA in healthy donors. In the study overall: Researchers previously reported finding 90 million to 120 million unique TCR beta sequences from about 170 million T cells.

The length of the CDR3 is 15 residues. Per germline, CDR1 MNHEY and CDR2 SMNVEV (reference sequence). Losses at the gene ends were 5 bases for V and 5 bases for J; bases not matched to a gene: 4. Study-level points and caveats: In a later analysis, TCR beta V- and J-gene trimming was associated with a missense DCLRE1C variant. Reportedly, fewer N-insertions than the approximately 700-donor mean appeared in an Asian-associated ancestry cluster in a later analysis. Later on, an analysis found that several of the most significant clusters appeared to be linked to common viral pathogens, which included parvovirus B19.

Vbeta (60) and Jbeta (13) primers were used in the PCR. TCRdb keeps only in-frame clones here, not all; method: immunoSEQ multiplex PCR. The data hold about 120,000 clones, with roughly 80% observed a single time. In the case of this clone: The antigen remains undetermined.

The V gene is TRBV27, the J gene TRBJ2-3; TRBD2 aligns across 13 bases. This clonotype originated in a man aged 55 to 70 in good health and CMV-seropositive. The sequenced sample was PBMCs. The CDR3 here is CASSRTSGRVDTQYF. CDR3 nucleotides: TGTGCCAGCAGTCGCACTAGCGGGAGGGTAGATACGCAGTATTTT.